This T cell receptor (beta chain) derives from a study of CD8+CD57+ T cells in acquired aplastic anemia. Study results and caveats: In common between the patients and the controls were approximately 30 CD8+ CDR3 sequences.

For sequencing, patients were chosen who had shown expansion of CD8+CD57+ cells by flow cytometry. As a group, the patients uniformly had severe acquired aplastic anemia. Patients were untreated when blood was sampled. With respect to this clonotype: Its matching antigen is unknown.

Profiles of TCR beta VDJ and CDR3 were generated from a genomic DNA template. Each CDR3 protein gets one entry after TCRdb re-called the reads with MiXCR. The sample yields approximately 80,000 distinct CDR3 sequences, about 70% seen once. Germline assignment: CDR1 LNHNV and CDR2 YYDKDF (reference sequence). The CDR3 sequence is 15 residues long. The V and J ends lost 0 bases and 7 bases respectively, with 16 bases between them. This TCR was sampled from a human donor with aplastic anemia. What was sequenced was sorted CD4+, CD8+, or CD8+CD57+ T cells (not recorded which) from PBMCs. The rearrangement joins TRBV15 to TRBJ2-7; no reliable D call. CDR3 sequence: CATSREGGPPREQYF. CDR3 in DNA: TGTGCCACCAGCAGAGAGGGCGGACCGCCTAGGGAGCAGTACTTC.